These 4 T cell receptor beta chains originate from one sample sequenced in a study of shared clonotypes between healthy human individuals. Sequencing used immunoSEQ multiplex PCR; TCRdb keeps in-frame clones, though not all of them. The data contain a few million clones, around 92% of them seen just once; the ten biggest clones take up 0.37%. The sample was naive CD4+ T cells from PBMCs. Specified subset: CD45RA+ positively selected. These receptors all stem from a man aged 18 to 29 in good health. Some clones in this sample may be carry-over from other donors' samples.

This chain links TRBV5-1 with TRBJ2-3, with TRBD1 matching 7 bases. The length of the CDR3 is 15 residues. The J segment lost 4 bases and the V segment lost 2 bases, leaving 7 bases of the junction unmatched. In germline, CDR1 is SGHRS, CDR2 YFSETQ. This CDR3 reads CASSLTGQFADTQYF. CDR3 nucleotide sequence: TGCGCCAGCAGCTTAACGGGACAGTTTGCAGATACGCAGTATTTT.

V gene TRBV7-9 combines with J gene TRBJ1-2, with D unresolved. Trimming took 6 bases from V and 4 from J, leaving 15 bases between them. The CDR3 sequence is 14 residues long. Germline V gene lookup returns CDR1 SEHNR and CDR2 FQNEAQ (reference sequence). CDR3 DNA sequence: TGTGCCAGCAGTACGGCCGGGGTCGTCTATGGCTACACCTTC. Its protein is CASSTAGVVYGYTF. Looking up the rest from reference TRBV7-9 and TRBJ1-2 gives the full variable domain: DTGVSQNPRHKITKRGQNVTFRCDPISEHNRLYWYRQTLGQGPEFLTYFQNEAQLEKSRLLSDRFSAERPKGSFSTLEIQRTEQGDSAMYLCASSTAGVVYGYTFGSGTRLTVV.

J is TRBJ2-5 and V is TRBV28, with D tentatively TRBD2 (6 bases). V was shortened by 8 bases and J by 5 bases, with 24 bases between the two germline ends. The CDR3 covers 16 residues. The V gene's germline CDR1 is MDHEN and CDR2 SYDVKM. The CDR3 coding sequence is TGTGCCAGCGGTCCCCCGGGAGAAGTGTGGTCGGAGACCCAGTACTTC. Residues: CASGPPGEVWSETQYF.

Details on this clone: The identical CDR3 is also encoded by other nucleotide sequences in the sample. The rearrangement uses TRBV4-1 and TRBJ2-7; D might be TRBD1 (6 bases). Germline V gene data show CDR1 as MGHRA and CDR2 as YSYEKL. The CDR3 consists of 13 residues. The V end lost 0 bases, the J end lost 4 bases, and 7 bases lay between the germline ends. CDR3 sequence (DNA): TGCGCCAGCAGCCAAGATAGGGGGTACGAGCAGTACTTC. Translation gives CASSQDRGYEQYF.